This T cell receptor (beta chain) was recovered during a study of T cell responses to AZD1222 COVID-19 vaccine. Whole-study findings and limits: The CD4 TCRs associated with vaccination extended across spike and predominated at 160-218 and 743-854. Every sample of the repertoires postdated the peak T cell response. At baseline, just five to seven AZD1222 recipients tested seropositive. Clonal diversity may have been underestimated in mostly white British donors.

Concerning this clone: Its antigen remains unidentified.

Produced via immunoSEQ multiplex PCR; TCRdb's table is partial and in-frame only. This table has about 50,000 clones, 85% appearing once. The germline V gene encodes CDR1 LNHDA and CDR2 SQIVND (reference sequence). CDR3 length: 18 amino acids. V trimming: 1 base; J trimming: 6 bases; junction bases outside the gene matches: 14. This sequence was found in an adult in good health. V gene TRBV19 combines with J gene TRBJ2-2, with TRBD2 matching 7 bases. Source: peripheral blood, taken on day 0 of MenACWY control vaccination. CDR3: CASSIGPFWRETAGELFF. The CDR3 DNA reads as TGTGCCAGTAGTATAGGCCCCTTTTGGCGGGAGACGGCCGGGGAGCTGTTTTTT. Filled out from reference TRBV19 and TRBJ2-2, the complete variable domain reads DGGITQSPKYLFRKEGQNVTLSCEQNLNHDAMYWYRQDPGQGLRLIYYSQIVNDFQKGDIAEGYSVSREKKESFPLTVTSAQKNPTAFYLCASSIGPFWRETAGELFFGEGSRLTVL.